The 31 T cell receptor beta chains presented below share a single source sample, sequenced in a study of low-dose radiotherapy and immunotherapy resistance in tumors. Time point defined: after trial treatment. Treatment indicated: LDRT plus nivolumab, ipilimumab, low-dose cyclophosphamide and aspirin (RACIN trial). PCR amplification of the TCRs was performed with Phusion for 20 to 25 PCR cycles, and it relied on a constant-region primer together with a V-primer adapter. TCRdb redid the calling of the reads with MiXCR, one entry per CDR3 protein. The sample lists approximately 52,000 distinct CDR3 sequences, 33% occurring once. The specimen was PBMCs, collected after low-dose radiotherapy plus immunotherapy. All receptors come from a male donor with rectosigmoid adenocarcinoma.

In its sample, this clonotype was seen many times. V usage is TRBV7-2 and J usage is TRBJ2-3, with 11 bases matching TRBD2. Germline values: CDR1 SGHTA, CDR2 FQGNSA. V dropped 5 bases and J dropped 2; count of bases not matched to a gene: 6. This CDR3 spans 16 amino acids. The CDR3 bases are TGTGCCAGCAGCCCCCAGGGACTAGCGGACACAGATACGCAGTATTTT. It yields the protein CASSPQGLADTDTQYF. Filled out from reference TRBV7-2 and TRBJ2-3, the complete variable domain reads GAGVSQSPSNKVTEKGKDVELRCDPISGHTALYWYRQSLGQGLEFLIYFQGNSAPDKSGLPSDRFSAERTGGSVSTLTIQRTQQEDSAVYLCASSPQGLADTDTQYFGPGTRLTVL.

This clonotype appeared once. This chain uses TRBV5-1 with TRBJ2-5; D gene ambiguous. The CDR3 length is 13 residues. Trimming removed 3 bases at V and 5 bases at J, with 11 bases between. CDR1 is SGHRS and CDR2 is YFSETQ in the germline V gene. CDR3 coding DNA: TGCGCCAGCAGCTACGACCAGAGGGAGACCCAGTACTTC. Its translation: CASSYDQRETQYF.

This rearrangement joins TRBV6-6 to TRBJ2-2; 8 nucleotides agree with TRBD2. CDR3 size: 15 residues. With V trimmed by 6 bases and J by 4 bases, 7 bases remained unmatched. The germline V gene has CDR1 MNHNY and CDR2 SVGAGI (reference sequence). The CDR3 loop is CASRPGLAGTGELFF. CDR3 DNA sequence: TGTGCCAGCAGACCTGGACTAGCCGGCACCGGGGAGCTGTTTTTT.

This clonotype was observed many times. The CDR3 bases are TGTGCCAGCAGGGACGGCGGCAGGGGGCGTGGGACCCAGTACTTC. Translation gives CASRDGGRGRGTQYF. V and J are TRBV11-2 and TRBJ2-5; 8 bases agree with TRBD1. The CDR3 is 15 amino acids. The trim removed 6 bases at V and 7 bases at J, leaving 13 bases unmatched. The germline gives CDR1 SGHAT, CDR2 FQNNGV.

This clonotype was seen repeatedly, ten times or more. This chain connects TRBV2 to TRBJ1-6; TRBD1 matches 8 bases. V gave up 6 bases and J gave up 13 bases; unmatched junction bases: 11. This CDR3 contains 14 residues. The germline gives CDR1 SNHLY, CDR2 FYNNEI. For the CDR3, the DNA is TGTGCCAGCAGCTCAGGACAGGGCTGGCGGCCCCTCCACTTT. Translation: CASSSGQGWRPLHF.

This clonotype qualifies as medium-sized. The chain's CDR3 is CASSAGTEDSGANVLTF. The CDR3 DNA reads as TGCGCCAGCAGCGCCGGGACAGAGGACTCTGGGGCCAACGTCCTGACTTTC. The chain couples TRBV4-1 to TRBJ2-6; 7 nucleotides line up with TRBD1. Per the germline V gene, CDR1 is MGHRA and CDR2 is YSYEKL. This CDR3 has 17 residues. With 5 bases clipped from V and 0 bases from J, the junction kept 7 bases outside the gene matches.

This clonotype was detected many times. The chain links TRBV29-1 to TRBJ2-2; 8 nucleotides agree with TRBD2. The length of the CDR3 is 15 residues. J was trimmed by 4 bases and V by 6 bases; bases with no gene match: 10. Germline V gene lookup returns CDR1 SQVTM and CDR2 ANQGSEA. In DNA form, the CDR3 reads TGCAGCGTCTTGGGGGGGCGGGGGGTCACCGGGGAGCTGTTTTTT. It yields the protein CSVLGGRGVTGELFF.

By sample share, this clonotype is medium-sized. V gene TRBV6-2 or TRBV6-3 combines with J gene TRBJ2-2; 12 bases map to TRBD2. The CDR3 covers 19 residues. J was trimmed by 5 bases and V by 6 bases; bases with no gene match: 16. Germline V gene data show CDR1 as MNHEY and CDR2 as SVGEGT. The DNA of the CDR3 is TGTGCCAGCAGCCGAGATCCGGTAACTAGCGGGAGGAGGACCGGGGAGCTGTTTTTT. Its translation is CASSRDPVTSGRRTGELFF.

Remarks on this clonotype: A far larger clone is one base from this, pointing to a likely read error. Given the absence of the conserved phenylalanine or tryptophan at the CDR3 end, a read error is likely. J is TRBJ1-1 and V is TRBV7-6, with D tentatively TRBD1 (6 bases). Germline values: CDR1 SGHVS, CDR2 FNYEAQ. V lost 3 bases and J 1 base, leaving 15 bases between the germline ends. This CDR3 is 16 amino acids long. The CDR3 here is CASSFVGGQANTEAFC. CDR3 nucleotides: TGTGCCAGCAGCTTCGTGGGGGGCCAGGCGAACACTGAAGCTTTCTGT.

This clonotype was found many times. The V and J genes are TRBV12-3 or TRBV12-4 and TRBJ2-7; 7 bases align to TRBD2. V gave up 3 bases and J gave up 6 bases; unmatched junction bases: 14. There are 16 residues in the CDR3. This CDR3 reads CASSFSTLKSGGEQYF. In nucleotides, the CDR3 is TGTGCCAGCAGTTTTTCTACCCTAAAGTCGGGAGGCGAGCAGTACTTC.

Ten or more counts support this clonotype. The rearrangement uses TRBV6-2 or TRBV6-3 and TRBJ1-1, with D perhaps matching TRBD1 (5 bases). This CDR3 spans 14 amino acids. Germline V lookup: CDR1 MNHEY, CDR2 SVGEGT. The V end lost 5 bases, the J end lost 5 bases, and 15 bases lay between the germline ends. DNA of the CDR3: TGTGCCAGCAGTGAACCGGGGACCGGGACTGAAGCTTTCTTT. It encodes CASSEPGTGTEAFF.

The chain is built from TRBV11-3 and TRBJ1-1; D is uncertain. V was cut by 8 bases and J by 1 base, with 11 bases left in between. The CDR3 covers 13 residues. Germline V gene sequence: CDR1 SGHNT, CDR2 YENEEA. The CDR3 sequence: CASSAHGNTEAFF. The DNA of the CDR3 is TGTGCCAGCTCAGCCCATGGGAACACTGAAGCTTTCTTT.

Here the CDR3 reads CASSGQGQADTQYF. In DNA form, the CDR3 reads TGCGCCAGCAGTGGACAGGGCCAGGCAGATACGCAGTATTTT. This chain connects TRBV5-1 to TRBJ2-3, with TRBD1 matching over 8 bases. The CDR3 has 14 residues. The V and J ends lost 5 bases and 4 bases, in that order; junction bases with no gene match: 6. Germline CDR1 SGHRS, CDR2 YFSETQ.

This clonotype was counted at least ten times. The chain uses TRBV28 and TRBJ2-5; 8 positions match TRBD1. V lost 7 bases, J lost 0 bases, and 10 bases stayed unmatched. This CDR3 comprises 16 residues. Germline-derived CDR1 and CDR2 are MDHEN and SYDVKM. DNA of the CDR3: TGTGCCAGCATCAATCCGGGACAGGAGTACCAAGAGACCCAGTACTTC. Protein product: CASINPGQEYQETQYF.

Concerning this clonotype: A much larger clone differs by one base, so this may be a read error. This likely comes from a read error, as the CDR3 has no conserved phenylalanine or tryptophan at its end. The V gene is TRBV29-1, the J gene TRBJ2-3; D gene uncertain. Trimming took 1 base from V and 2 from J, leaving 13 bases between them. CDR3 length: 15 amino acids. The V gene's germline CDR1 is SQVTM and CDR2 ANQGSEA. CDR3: CSVEGGLTYTDTQYL. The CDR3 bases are TGCAGCGTTGAAGGGGGTTTGACCTACACAGATACGCAGTATTTA.

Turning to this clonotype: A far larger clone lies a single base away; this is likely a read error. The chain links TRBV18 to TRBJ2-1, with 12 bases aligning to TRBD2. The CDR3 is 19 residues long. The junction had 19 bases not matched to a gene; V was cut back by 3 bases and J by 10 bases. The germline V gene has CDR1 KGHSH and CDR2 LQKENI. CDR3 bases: TGTGCCAGCTCACCCCGCTTGACTAGCGGGAGTCGAGGTCGGGACGAGCAGTTCTTC. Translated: CASSPRLTSGSRGRDEQFF.

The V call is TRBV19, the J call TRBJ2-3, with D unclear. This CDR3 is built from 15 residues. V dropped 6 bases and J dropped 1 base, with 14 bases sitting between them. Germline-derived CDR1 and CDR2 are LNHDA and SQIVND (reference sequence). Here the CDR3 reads CASSPFGVGTDTQYF. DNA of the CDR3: TGTGCCAGTAGCCCCTTTGGGGTTGGCACAGATACGCAGTATTTT.

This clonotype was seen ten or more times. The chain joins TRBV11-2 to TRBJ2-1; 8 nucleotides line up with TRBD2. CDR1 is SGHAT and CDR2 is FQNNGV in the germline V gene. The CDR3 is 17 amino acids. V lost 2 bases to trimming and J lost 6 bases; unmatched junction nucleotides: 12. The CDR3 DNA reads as TGTGCCAGCAGCTTACTAGTCCCGGGGGGGGCCCCCAATGAGCAGTTCTTC. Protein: CASSLLVPGGAPNEQFF.

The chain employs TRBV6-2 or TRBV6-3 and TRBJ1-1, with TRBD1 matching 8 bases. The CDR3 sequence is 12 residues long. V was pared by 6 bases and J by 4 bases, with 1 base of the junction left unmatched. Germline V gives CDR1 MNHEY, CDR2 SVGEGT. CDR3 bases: TGTGCCAGCAGCACAGGGGGCACTGAAGCTTTCTTT. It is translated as CASSTGGTEAFF.

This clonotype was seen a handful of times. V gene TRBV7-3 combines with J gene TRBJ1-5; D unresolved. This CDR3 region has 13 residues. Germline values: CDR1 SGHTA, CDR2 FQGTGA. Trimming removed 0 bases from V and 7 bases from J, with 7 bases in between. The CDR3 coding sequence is TGTGCCAGCAGCTTAACTGCGGGGCAGCCCCAGCATTTT. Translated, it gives CASSLTAGQPQHF.

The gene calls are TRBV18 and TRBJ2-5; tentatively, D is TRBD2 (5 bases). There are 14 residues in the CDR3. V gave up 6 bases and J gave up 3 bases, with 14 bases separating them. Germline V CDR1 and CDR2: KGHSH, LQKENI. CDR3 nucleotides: TGTGCCAGCTCCCTCACGGGGAATGAAGAGACCCAGTACTTC. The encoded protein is CASSLTGNEETQYF.

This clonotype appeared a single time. The CDR3 spells CSVLSVMNTEAFF. CDR3 DNA sequence: TGCAGCGTTCTGTCAGTGATGAACACTGAAGCTTTCTTT. V and J are TRBV29-1 and TRBJ1-1; D unclear. V was trimmed by 5 bases and J by 0 bases, leaving 10 bases between them. This CDR3 is built from 13 residues. CDR1 SQVTM and CDR2 ANQGSEA come from the germline V gene.

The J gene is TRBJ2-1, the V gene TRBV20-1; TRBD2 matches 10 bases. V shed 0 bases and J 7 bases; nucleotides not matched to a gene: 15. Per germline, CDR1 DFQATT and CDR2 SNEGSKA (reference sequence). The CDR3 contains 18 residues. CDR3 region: CSARDFWASGSAGNEQFF. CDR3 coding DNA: TGCAGTGCTAGAGACTTTTGGGCTAGCGGGAGCGCTGGGAATGAGCAGTTCTTC.

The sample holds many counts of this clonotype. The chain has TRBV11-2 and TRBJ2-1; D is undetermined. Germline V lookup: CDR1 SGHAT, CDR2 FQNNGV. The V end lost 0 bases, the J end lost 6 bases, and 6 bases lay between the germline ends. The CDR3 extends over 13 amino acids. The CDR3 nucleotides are TGTGCCAGCAGCTTAGATAGGGTCAATGAGCAGTTCTTC. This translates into CASSLDRVNEQFF.

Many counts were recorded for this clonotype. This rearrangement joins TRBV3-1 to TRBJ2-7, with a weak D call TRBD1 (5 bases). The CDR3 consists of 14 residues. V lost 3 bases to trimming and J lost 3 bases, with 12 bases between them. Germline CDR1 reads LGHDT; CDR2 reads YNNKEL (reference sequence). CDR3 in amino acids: CASSQTYRYYEQYF. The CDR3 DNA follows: TGTGCCAGCAGCCAGACCTACAGGTACTACGAGCAGTACTTC.

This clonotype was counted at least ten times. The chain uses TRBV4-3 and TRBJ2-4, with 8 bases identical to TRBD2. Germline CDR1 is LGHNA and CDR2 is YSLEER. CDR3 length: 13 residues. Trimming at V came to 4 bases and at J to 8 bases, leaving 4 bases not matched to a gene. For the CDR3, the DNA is TGCGCCAGCAGCCCGCCGGGGGGGGACATTCAGTACTTC. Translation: CASSPPGGDIQYF.

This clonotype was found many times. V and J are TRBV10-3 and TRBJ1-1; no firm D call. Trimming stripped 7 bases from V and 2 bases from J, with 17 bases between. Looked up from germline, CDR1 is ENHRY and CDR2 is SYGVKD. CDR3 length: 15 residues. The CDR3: CAITSNWGLNTEAFF. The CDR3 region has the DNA TGTGCCATCACCTCTAACTGGGGATTAAACACTGAAGCTTTCTTT.

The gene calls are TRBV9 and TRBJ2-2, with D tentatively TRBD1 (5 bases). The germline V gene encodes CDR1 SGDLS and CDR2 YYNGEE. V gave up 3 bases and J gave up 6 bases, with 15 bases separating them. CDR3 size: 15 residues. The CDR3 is CASSAGQGYAGELFF. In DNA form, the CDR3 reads TGTGCCAGCAGCGCCGGCCAGGGTTATGCCGGGGAGCTGTTTTTT.

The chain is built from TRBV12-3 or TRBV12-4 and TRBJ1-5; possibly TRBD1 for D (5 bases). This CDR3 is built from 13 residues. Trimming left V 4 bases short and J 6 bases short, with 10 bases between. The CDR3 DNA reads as TGTGCCAGCAGTTCAGGGTTCTTTCAGCCCCAGCATTTT. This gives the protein CASSSGFFQPQHF.

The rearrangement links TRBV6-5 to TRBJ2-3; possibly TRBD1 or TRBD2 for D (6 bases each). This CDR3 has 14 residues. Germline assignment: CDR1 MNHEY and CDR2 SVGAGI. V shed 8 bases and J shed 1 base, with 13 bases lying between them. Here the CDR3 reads CASAGGRGTDTQYF. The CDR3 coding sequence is TGTGCCAGCGCCGGGGGCAGGGGCACAGATACGCAGTATTTT.

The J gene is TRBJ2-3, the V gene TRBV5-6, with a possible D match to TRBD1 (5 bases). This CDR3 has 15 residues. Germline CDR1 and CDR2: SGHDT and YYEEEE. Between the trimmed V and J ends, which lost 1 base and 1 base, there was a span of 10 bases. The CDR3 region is CASSLRGPGTDTQYF. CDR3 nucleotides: TGTGCCAGCAGCTTGAGGGGCCCCGGCACAGATACGCAGTATTTT.